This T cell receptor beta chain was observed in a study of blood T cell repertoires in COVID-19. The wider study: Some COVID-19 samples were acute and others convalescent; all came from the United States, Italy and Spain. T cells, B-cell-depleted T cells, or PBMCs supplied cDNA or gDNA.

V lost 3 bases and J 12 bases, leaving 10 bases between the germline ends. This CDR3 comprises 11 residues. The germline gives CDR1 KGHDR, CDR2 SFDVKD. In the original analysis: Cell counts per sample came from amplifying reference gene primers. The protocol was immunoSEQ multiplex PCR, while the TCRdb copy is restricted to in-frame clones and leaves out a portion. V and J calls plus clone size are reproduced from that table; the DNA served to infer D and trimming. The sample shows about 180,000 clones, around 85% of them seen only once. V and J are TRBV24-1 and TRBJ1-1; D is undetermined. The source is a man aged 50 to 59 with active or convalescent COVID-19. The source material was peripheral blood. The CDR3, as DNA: TGTGCCACCAGTGATGGGAGGATGTCTTTCTTT. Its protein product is CATSDGRMSFF.